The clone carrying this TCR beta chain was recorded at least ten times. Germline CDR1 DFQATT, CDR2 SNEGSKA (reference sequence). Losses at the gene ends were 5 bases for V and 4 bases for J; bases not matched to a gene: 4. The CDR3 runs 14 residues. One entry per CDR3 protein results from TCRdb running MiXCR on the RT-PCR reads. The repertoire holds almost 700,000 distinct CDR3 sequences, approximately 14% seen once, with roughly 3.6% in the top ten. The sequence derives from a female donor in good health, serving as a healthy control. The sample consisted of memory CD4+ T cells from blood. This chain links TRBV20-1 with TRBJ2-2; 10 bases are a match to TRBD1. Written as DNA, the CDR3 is TGCAGTGCTCGGCGACAGGGGGCCACCGGGGAGCTGTTTTTT. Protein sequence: CSARRQGATGELFF.